The 5 T cell receptor beta chains given below trace back to one sample, sequenced in a study of CXCR3-negative and CXCR3-positive naive CD8 T cells. The antigens of these receptors remain unknown. Preparation of TRB cDNA libraries relied on 5' RACE carrying UMI labels. Each CDR3 protein gets one entry in TCRdb, which reprocessed the 5' RACE reads and gives no DNA. Its table lists about 56,000 distinct CDR3 sequences. Study-wide results and limits: Relative to CXCR3-negative naive cells, CXCR3-positive naive cells had more hydrophobic TRB CDR3s.

Material: naive CXCR3+ CD8+ T cells from blood. Subset: CD45RO-CCR7+CD27+CD95- naive CD8+ T cells expressing CXCR3 (TNR3+). The receptors originated from a human donor in good health. Some clones in this sample may be carry-over from other donors' samples.

The chain joins TRBV7-9 to TRBJ1-2; without DNA, the TCRdb call of TRBD1 cannot be checked. This CDR3 spans 15 amino acids. From germline, CDR1 is SEHNR and CDR2 FQNEAQ (reference sequence). The CDR3 region is CASTGGVTASYGYTF.

The chain couples TRBV7-2 to TRBJ2-7. Germline CDR1 is SGHTA and CDR2 is FQGNSA. The CDR3 loop spans 11 amino acids. The CDR3 reads CASSDAYEQYF.

J is TRBJ2-2 and V is TRBV18. The CDR3 runs 16 residues. Germline CDR1 and CDR2: KGHSH and LQKENI. The CDR3 protein is CASSPVDTYYTGELFF. The full variable domain, rest sourced from reference TRBV18 and TRBJ2-2, is NAGVMQNPRHLVRRRGQEARLRCSPMKGHSHVYWYRQLPEEGLKFMVYLQKENIIDESGMPKERFSAEFPKEGPSILRIQQVVRGDSAAYFCASSPVDTYYTGELFFGEGSRLTVL.

This chain uses TRBV29-1 with TRBJ2-1; TCRdb's D call of TRBD2 is untestable without DNA. The CDR3 consists of 14 residues. Germline V gives CDR1 SQVTM, CDR2 ANQGSEA. CDR3 amino acids: CSVPAKGSYNEQFF.

The chain is built from TRBV6-4 and TRBJ2-2. Germline V gives CDR1 MRHNA, CDR2 SNTAGT. This CDR3 is 17 amino acids long. CDR3 residues: CASSDPDSFGNTGELFF.